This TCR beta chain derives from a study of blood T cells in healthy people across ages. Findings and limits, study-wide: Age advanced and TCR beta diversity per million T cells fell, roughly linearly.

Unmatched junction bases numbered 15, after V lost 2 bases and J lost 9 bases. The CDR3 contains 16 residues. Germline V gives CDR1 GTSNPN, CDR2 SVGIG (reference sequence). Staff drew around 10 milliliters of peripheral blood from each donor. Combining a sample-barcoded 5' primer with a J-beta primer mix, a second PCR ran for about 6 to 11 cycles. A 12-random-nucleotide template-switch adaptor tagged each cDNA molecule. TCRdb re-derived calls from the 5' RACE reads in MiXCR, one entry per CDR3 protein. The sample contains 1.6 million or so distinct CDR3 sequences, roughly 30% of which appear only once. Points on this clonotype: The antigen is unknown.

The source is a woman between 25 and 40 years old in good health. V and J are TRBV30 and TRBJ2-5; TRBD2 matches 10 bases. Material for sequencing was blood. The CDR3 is CAWSLTSGAVGVAQYF. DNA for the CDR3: TGTGCCTGGAGTCTCACTAGCGGGGCAGTTGGCGTGGCCCAGTACTTC.